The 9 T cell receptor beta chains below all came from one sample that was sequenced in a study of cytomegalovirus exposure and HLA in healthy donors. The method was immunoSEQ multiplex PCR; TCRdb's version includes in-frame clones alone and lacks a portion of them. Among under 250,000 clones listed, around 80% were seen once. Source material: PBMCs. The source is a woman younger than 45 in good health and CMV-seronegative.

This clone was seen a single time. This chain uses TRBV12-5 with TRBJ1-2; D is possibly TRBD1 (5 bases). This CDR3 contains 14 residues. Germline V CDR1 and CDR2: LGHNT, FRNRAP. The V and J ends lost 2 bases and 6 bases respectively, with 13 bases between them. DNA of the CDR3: TGTGCTAGTGGTTTGACGGGGGGGGTAGATGGCTACACCTTC. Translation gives CASGLTGGVDGYTF.

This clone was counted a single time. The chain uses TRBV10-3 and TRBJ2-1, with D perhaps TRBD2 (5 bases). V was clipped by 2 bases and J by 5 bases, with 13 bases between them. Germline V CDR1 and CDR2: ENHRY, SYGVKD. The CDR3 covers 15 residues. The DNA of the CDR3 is TGTGCCATCAGTGAGACTAGGAAACAGAACAATGAGCAGTTCTTC. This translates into CAISETRKQNNEQFF.

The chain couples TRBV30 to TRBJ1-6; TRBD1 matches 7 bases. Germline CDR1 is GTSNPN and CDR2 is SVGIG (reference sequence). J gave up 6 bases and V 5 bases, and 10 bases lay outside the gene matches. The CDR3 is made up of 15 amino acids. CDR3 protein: CAWAPLQGRNSPLHF. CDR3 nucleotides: TGTGCCTGGGCCCCTCTACAGGGGCGTAATTCACCCCTCCACTTT.

In DNA form, the CDR3 reads TGTGCCAGCAGAGCAGACACAGGGATGCGAAACACCATATATTTT. As protein: CASRADTGMRNTIYF. The chain couples TRBV2 to TRBJ1-3; possibly TRBD1 for D (6 bases). Germline V lookup: CDR1 SNHLY, CDR2 FYNNEI. V lost 6 bases and J lost 5, with 17 bases in between. CDR3 length equals 15 residues.

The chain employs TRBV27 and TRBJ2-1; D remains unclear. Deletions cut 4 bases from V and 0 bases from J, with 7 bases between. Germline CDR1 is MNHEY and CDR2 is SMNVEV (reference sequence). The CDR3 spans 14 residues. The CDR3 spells CASSYVSSYNEQFF. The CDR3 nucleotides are TGTGCCAGCAGTTACGTGAGCTCCTACAATGAGCAGTTCTTC.

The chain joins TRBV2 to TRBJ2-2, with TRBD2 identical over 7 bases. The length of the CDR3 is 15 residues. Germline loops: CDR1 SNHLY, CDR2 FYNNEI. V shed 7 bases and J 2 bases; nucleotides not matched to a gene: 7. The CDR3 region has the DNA TGTGCCAGCAATCTCCTAGCGGTAAACACCGGGGAGCTGTTTTTT. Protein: CASNLLAVNTGELFF.

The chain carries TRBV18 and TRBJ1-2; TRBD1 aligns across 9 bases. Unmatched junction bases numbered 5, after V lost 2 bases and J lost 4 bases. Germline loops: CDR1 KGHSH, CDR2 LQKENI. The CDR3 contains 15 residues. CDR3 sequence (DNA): TGTGCCAGCTCACCAGGGGACAGGGTTGCCTATGGCTACACCTTC. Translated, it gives CASSPGDRVAYGYTF. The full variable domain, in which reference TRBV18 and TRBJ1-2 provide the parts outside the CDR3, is NAGVMQNPRHLVRRRGQEARLRCSPMKGHSHVYWYRQLPEEGLKFMVYLQKENIIDESGMPKERFSAEFPKEGPSILRIQQVVRGDSAAYFCASSPGDRVAYGYTFGSGTRLTVV.

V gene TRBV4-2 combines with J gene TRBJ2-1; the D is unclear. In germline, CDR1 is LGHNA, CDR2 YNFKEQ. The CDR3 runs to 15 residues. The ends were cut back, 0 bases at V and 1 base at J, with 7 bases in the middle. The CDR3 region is CASSQDTVSYNEQFF. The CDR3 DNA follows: TGTGCCAGCAGCCAAGACACGGTGTCCTACAATGAGCAGTTCTTC.

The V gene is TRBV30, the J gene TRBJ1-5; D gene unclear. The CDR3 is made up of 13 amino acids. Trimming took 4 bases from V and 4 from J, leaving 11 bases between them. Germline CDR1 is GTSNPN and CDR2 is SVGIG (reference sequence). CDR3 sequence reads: CAWNGRENQPQHF. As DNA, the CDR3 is TGTGCCTGGAATGGCCGGGAAAATCAGCCCCAGCATTTT.